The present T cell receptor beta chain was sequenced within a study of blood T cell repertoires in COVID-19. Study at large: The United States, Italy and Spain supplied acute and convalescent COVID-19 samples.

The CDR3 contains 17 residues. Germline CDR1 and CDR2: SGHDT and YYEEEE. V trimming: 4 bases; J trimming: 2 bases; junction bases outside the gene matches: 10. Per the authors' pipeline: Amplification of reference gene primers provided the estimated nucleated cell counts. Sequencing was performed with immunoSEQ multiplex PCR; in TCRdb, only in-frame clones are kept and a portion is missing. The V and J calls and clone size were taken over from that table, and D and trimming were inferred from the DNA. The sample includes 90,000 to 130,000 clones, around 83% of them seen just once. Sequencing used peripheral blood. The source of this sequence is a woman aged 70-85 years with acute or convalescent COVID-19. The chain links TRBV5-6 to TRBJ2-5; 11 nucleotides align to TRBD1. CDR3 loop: CASSLGGGTGGQETQYF. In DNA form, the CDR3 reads TGTGCCAGCAGCCTTGGCGGGGGGACAGGGGGACAAGAGACCCAGTACTTC.